This T cell receptor beta chain was identified in a study of cytomegalovirus exposure and HLA in healthy donors. Background on the study: HLA-typed donors were the source of approximately 85 million unique TCRs, which an early data release held. Study-wide results and limits: It is likely that the observed cluster of highly shared sequence variants was a sequencing artifact. Across HLA loci, a later analysis found differing TCR association rates, with DRB1 most and HLA-C fewest.

Worth noting for this clone: Antigen specificity is unknown. Other DNA sequences from this sample encode an identical CDR3 as well.

A multiplex PCR was run with 60 Vbeta primers and 13 Jbeta primers. TCRdb's copy holds only in-frame clones and misses some; the assay was immunoSEQ multiplex PCR. The table has 100,000 or so clones, less than 85% seen once. This TCR was sampled from a man in his forties in good health and CMV-seropositive. The sample consisted of PBMCs.

CDR3 sequence reads: CASIGGPNYGYTF. The CDR3 DNA reads TGTGCCAGTATAGGGGGACCGAACTATGGCTACACCTTC. The chain combines TRBV19 with TRBJ1-2; weak D call: TRBD1 (6 bases). V lost 7 bases to trimming and J lost 2 bases, with 11 bases between them. The CDR3 is 13 residues long. Germline CDR1 LNHDA, CDR2 SQIVND (reference sequence).